This T cell receptor beta chain originates from a study of T cell repertoires in cytomegalovirus infection. Turning to the study itself: Indications came from public TCR beta signatures; they pointed to CMV infection and to a matching HLA type. Study-wide findings and caveats: HLA-C-restricted CMV clonotypes gave the most frequent clonotype in two of eight donors. CMV carriers having the relevant HLA were flagged by cumulative public TCR beta family frequency.

Concerning this clonotype: The antigen remains undetermined. One end of the junction does not line up with germline, which may come from a read error.

TCRdb reprocessed the reads with MiXCR, giving one entry per CDR3 protein. The sample includes a few hundred thousand distinct CDR3 sequences, approximately 25% of them seen just once. The CDR3 runs 13 residues. Sequencing was performed on PBMCs. The V gene is TRBV12-3 or TRBV12-4, the J gene TRBJ2-5; TRBD2 is a possible D gene (6 bases). The sequence was obtained from a human donor in good health (CMV status not recorded). Some clones in this sample may be carry-over from other donors' samples. In nucleotides, the CDR3 is TGTGCCAGCGGCCGGACCGGGAGAGAGACCAAGTACTTC. This sequence encodes CASGRTGRETKYF.